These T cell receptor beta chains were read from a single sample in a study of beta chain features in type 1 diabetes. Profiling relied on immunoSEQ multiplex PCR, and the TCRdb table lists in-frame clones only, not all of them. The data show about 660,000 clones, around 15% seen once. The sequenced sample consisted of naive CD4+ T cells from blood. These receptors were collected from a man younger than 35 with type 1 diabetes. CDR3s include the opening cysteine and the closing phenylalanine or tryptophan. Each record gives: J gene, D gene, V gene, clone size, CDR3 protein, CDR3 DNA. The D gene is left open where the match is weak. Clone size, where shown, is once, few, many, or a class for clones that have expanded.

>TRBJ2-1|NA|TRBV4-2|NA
CASSQDSGSSYNEQFF
TGTGCCAGCAGCCAAGATAGTGGAAGCTCCTACAATGAGCAGTTCTTC
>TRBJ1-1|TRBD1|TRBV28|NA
CASSSGQGIGNTEAFF
TGTGCCAGCAGTTCGGGACAGGGGATAGGGAACACTGAAGCTTTCTTT
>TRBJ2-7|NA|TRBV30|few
CAWSVGRGTYEQYF
TGTGCCTGGAGTGTGGGTAGGGGGACCTACGAGCAGTACTTC
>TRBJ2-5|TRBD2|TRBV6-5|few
CASSYSRVAGGREQYF
TGTGCCAGCAGTTACTCGAGGGTAGCGGGAGGCCGGGAGCAGTACTTC
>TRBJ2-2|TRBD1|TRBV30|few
CAWSTWTGDAGELFF
TGTGCCTGGAGTACCTGGACAGGGGATGCCGGGGAGCTGTTTTTT
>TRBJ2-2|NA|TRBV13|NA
CASSPWTVGGYRELFF
TGTGCCAGCAGCCCTTGGACGGTCGGAGGATACCGTGAGCTGTTTTTT
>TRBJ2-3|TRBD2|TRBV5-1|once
CASRTSGSADTQYF
TGCGCCAGCCGGACTAGCGGGAGTGCAGATACGCAGTATTTT
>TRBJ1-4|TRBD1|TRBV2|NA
CASSGGTGINF
TGTGCCAGCAGTGGTGGGACAGGAATTAATTTT
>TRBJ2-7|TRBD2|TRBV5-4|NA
CASSLDAGGSYEQYF
TGTGCCAGCAGCTTGGATGCGGGGGGGAGCTACGAGCAGTACTTC
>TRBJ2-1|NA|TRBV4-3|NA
CASSQESLWGDSSSYNEQFF
TGCGCCAGCAGCCAAGAAAGTCTTTGGGGCGACAGTAGCTCCTACAATGAGCAGTTCTTC
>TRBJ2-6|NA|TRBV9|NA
CASSVPGANVLTF
TGTGCCAGCAGCGTCCCTGGGGCCAACGTCCTGACTTTC
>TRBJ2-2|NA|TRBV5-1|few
CASSLSGTGNTGELFF
TGCGCCAGCAGCTTATCCGGGACGGGAAACACCGGGGAGCTGTTTTTT
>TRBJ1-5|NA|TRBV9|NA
CASSPTGEQPQHF
TGTGCCAGCAGCCCCACGGGCGAACAGCCCCAGCATTTT
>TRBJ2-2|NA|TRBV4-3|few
CASSQRPRRASNTGELFF
TGCGCCAGCAGCCAGCGCCCCAGGAGGGCGTCGAACACCGGGGAGCTGTTTTTT
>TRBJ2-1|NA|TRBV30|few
CAWSVLGEQFF
TGTGCCTGGAGTGTACTGGGCGAGCAGTTCTTC
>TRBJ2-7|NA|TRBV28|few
CASSQGIYEQYF
TGTGCCAGCAGCCAAGGGATCTACGAGCAGTACTTC
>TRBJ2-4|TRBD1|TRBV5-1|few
CASGTGEENIQYF
TGCGCCAGCGGGACAGGGGAAGAAAACATTCAGTACTTC
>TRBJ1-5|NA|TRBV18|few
CASSPETGQPQHF
TGTGCCAGCTCACCCGAAACAGGACAGCCCCAGCATTTT
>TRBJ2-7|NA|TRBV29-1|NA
CSVSRRGQIYEQYF
TGCAGCGTAAGTCGTCGGGGACAAATCTACGAGCAGTACTTC
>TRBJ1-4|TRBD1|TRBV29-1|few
CSVGRQGAREKLFF
TGCAGCGTTGGTCGGCAGGGGGCAAGGGAAAAACTGTTTTTT
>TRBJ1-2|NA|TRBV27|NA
CASSSIWGTSNGYTF
TGTGCCAGCAGTTCAATATGGGGGACTAGTAACGGCTACACCTTC
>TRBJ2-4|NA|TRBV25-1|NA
CASSEPGGRENIQYF
TGTGCCAGCAGTGAACCCGGCGGTAGGGAAAACATTCAGTACTTC
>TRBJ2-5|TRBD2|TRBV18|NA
CASSPATSGFQETQYF
TGTGCCAGCTCACCAGCGACTAGCGGTTTCCAAGAGACCCAGTACTTC
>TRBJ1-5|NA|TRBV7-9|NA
CASSLRESQPQHF
TGTGCCAGCAGCTTAAGGGAGAGTCAGCCCCAGCATTTT
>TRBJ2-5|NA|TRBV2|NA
CASSVGGIQETQYF
TGTGCCAGCAGTGTCGGGGGAATCCAAGAGACCCAGTACTTC
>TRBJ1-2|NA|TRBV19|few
CASSPTGPSYGYTF
TGTGCCAGTAGCCCGACAGGCCCTTCCTATGGCTACACCTTC
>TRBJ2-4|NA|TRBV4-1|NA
CASSQDPGRTNRAKNIQYF
TGCGCCAGCAGCCAAGACCCTGGGCGAACTAATAGGGCCAAAAACATTCAGTACTTC
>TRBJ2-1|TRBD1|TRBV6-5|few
CASSRTGTNLDEQFF
TGTGCCAGCAGTCGGACAGGGACCAATCTGGATGAGCAGTTCTTC
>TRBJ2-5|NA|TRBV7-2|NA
CAVGEETQYF
TGTGCCGTAGGGGAAGAGACCCAGTACTTC
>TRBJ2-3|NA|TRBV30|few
CAWSPRGTQYF
TGTGCCTGGAGTCCCAGGGGTACGCAGTATTTT
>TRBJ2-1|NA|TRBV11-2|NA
CASSLVGVGNEQFF
TGTGCCAGCAGCTTAGTGGGGGTGGGCAATGAGCAGTTCTTC
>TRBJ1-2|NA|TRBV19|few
CASSIPPTDGYTF
TGTGCCAGTAGTATCCCTCCAACGGATGGCTACACCTTC
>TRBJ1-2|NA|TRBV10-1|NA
CASSVTAYYGYTF
TGCGCCAGCAGTGTCACAGCATACTATGGCTACACCTTC